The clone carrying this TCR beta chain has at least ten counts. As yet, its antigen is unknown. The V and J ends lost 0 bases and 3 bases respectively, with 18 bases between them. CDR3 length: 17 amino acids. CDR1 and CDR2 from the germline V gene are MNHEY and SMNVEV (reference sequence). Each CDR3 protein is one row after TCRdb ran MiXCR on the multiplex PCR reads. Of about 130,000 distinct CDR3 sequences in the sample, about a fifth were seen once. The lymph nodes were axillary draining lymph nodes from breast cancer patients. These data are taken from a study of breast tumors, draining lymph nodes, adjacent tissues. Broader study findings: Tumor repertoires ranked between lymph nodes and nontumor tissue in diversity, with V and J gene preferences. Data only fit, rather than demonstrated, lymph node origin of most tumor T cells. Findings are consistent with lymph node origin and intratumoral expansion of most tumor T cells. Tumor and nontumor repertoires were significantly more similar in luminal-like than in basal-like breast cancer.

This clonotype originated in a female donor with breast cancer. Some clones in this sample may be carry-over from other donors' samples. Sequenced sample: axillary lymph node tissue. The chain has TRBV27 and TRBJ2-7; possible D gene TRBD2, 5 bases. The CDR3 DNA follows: TGTGCCAGCAGTTTATCGCTGGCGCGGGTCAGAAACTACGAGCAGTACTTC. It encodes CASSLSLARVRNYEQYF.